This T cell receptor beta chain appears in the sequencing data of a study of shared clonotypes between healthy human individuals. Around 30,000 T cell genomes (approximately 0.2 ug DNA) went into each sorted-subset replicate. Clones were read by immunoSEQ multiplex PCR, and TCRdb kept only the in-frame ones, dropping some. The table records some 1.4 million clones, approximately 96% of them present only once. This CDR3 has 15 residues. V shed 4 bases and J shed 9 bases, with 19 bases lying between them. Germline V gene data show CDR1 as SGHTA and CDR2 as FQGTGA. Of note for this clone: Antigen unknown.

Overall study findings and caveats: Sampling included only blood; tissue repertoires likely differ. Naive subsets typically showed greater estimated richness than memory subsets. In four donors, around 5% of naive CD4 clonotypes appeared in common.

This TCR derives from a man aged 30 to 39 in good health. The chain joins TRBV7-3 to TRBJ2-1; perhaps TRBD2 as D (5 bases). Sequenced material: naive CD4+ T cells sorted from blood. The subset: CD45RA+ positively selected. The CDR3 protein is CASSSRRTRFGEQFF. The CDR3 nucleotides are TGTGCCAGCAGCTCGAGGCGGACTCGTTTTGGTGAGCAGTTCTTC.